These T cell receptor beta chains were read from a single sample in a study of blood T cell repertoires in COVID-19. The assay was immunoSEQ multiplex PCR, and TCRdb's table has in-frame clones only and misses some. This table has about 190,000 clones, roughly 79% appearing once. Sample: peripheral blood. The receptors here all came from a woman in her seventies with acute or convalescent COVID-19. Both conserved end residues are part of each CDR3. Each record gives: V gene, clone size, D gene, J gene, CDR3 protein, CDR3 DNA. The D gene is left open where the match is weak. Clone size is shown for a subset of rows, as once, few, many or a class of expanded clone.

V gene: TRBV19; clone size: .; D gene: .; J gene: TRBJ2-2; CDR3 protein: CASSISGSIAGELFF; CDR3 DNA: TGTGCCAGTAGTATCTCAGGGTCGATAGCCGGGGAGCTGTTTTTT
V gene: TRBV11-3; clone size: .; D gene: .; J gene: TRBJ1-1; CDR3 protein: CASSLERSTEAFF; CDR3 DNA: TGTGCCAGCAGCTTAGAGAGGAGCACTGAAGCTTTCTTT
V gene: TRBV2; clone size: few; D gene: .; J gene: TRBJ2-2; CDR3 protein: CASIELTNTGELFF; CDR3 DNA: TGTGCCAGCATCGAACTAACGAACACCGGGGAGCTGTTTTTT
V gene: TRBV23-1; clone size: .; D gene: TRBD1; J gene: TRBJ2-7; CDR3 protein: CASSQSKFGTGQNYEQYF; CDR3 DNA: TGCGCCAGCAGTCAATCGAAATTCGGGACAGGTCAAAACTACGAGCAGTACTTC
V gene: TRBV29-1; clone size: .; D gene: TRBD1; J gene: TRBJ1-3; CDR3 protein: CSVEGDREDTIYF; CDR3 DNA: TGCAGCGTCGAGGGGGACAGGGAGGACACCATATATTTT
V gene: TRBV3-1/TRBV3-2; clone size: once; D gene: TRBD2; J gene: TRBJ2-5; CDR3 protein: CASSPWGLAGGIETQYF; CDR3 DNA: TGTGCCAGCAGCCCTTGGGGACTAGCGGGAGGGATTGAGACCCAGTACTTC
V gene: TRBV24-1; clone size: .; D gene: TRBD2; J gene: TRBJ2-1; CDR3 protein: CAIGTTYNEQFF; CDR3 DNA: TGTGCCATCGGGACTACATACAATGAGCAGTTCTTC
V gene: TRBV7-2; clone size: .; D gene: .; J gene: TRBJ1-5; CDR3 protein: CASSVLRKPQHF; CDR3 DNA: TGTGCCAGCAGCGTCTTGAGGAAGCCCCAGCATTTT
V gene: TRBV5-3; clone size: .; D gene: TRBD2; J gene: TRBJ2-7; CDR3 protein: CARSRFVGLASEQYF; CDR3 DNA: TGTGCCAGAAGCCGATTCGTTGGACTAGCTTCCGAGCAGTACTTC
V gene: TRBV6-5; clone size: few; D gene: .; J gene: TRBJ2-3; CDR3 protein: CASRVTTSRTDTQYF; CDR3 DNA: TGTGCCAGCAGGGTGACTACCAGTCGAACAGATACGCAGTATTTT
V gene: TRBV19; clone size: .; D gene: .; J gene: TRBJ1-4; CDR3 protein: CASTIAGHGNEKLFF; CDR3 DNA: TGTGCCAGTACTATAGCGGGACACGGAAATGAAAAACTGTTTTTT
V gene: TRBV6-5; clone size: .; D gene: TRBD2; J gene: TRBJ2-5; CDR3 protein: CASRERLAGVETQYF; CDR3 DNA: TGTGCCAGCAGGGAGAGACTAGCGGGAGTAGAGACCCAGTACTTC
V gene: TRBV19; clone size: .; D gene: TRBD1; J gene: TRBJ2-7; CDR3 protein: CASGRLGQGYEQYF; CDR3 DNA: TGTGCCAGCGGACGACTGGGACAGGGGTACGAGCAGTACTTC
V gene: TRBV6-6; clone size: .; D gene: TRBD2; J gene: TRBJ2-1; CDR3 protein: CASSRTSGRAGSPLNEQFF; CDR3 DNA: TGTGCCAGCAGCCGAACTAGCGGGAGGGCCGGAAGTCCGCTCAATGAGCAGTTCTTC
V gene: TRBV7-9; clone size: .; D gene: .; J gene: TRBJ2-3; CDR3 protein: CASSLVTSTDTQYF; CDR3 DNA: TGTGCCAGCAGCTTAGTTACAAGCACAGATACGCAGTATTTT
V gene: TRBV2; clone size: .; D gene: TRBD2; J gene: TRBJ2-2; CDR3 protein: CASTVAGANTGELFF; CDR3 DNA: TGTGCCAGCACGGTAGCGGGAGCGAACACCGGGGAGCTGTTTTTT
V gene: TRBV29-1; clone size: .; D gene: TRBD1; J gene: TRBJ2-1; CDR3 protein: CSAEQGHYNEQFF; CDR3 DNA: TGCAGCGCAGAACAGGGGCACTACAATGAGCAGTTCTTC
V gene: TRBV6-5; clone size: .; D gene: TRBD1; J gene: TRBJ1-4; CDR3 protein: CASRDRATNEKLFF; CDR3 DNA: TGTGCCAGCAGAGACAGGGCAACTAATGAAAAACTGTTTTTT
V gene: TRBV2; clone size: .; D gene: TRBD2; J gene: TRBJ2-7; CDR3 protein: CASRFSGGPYEQYF; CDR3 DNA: TGTGCCAGCAGATTCAGCGGGGGCCCCTACGAGCAGTACTTC
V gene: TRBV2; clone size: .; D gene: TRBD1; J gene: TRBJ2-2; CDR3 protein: CASSVLQGPGELFF; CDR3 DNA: TGTGCCAGCAGTGTTTTACAGGGGCCCGGGGAGCTGTTTTTT
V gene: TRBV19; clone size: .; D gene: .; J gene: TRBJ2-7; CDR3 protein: CASSIQGNSDEQYF; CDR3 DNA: TGTGCCAGTAGTATCCAGGGGAATAGCGACGAGCAGTACTTC
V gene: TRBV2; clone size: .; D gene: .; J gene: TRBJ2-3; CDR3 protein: CASSEFGPEGPDTQYF; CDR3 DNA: TGTGCCAGCAGTGAGTTTGGGCCCGAGGGCCCAGATACGCAGTATTTT
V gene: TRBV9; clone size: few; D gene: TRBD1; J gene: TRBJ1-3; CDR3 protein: CASSVGDSVSGNTIYF; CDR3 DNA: TGTGCCAGCAGCGTAGGGGACAGTGTCTCTGGAAACACCATATATTTT
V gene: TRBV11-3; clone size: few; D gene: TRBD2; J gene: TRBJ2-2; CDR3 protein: CASSLTSGIDGELFF; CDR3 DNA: TGTGCCAGCAGCTTAACTAGCGGGATTGACGGGGAGCTGTTTTTT
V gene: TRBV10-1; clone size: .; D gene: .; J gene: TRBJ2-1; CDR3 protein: CASSEPFRGGAGYNEQFF; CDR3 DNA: TGCGCCAGCAGTGAGCCCTTCCGGGGAGGCGCGGGTTACAATGAGCAGTTCTTC
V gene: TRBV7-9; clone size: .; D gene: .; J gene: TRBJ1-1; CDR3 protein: CASSLAWGVNTEAFF; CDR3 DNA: TGTGCCAGCAGCTTAGCCTGGGGCGTGAACACTGAAGCTTTCTTT
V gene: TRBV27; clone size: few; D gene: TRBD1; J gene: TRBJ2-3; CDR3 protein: CASSRQGLADTQYF; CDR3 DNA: TGTGCCAGCAGTAGACAGGGTTTGGCCGATACGCAGTATTTT
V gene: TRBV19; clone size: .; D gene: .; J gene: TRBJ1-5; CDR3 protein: CASSILLRGNQPQHF; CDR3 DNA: TGTGCCAGTAGTATCCTCCTGAGGGGCAATCAGCCCCAGCATTTT
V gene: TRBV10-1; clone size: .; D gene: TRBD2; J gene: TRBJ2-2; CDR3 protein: CASSRLAGAGVDTGELFF; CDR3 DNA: TGCGCCAGCAGCCGACTAGCTGGGGCTGGGGTGGACACCGGGGAGCTGTTTTTT
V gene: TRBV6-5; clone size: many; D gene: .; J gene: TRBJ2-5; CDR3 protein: CASSSLGALVETQYF; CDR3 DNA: TGTGCCAGCAGTTCTTTAGGGGCCCTCGTCGAGACCCAGTACTTC
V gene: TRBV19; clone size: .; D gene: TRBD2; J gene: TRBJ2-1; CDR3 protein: CASSKASGVRDNEQFF; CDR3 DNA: TGTGCCAGTAGTAAGGCGAGCGGGGTCCGAGACAATGAGCAGTTCTTC
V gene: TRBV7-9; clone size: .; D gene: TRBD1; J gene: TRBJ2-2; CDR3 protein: CASSFRQGATGELFF; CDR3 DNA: TGTGCCAGCAGCTTTAGACAGGGCGCTACCGGGGAGCTGTTTTTT
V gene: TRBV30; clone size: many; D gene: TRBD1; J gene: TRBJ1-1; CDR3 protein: CAWSPRDRYNTEAFF; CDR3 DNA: TGTGCCTGGAGTCCCCGGGACAGATATAACACTGAAGCTTTCTTT
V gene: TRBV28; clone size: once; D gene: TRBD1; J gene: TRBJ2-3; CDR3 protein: CASQRRDRQYF; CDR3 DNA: TGTGCCAGCCAGCGCCGGGACAGACAGTATTTT
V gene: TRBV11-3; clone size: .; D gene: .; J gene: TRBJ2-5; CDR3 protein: CASSPSGGETQYF; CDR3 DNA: TGTGCCAGCAGCCCGAGTGGGGGGGAGACCCAGTACTTC
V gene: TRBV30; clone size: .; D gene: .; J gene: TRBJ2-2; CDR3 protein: CAWSVQPTGELFF; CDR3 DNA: TGTGCCTGGAGTGTACAACCCACCGGGGAGCTGTTTTTT
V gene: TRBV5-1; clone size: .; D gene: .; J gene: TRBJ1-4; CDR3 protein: CASSLGDLNEKLFF; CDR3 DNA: TGCGCCAGCAGCCTGGGAGATCTTAATGAAAAACTGTTTTTT
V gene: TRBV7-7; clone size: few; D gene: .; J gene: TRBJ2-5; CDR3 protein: CASWGEETQYF; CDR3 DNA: TGTGCCTCTTGGGGAGAAGAGACCCAGTACTTC
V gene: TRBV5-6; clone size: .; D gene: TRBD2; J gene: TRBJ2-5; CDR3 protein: CASSWGGLPQETQYF; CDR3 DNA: TGTGCCAGCAGCTGGGGGGGACTACCCCAAGAGACCCAGTACTTC
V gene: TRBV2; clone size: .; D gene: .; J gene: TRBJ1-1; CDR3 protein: CASSSDRWTAEAFF; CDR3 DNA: TGTGCCAGCAGTTCCGACAGGTGGACGGCTGAAGCTTTCTTT
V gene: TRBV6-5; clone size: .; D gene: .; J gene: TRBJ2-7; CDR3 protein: CASSPDRSSYEQYF; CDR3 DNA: TGTGCCAGCAGTCCCGACAGGAGCTCCTACGAGCAGTACTTC
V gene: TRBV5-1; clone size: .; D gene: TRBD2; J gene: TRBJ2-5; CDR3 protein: CASNPGLAGGKGETQYF; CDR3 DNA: TGCGCCAGTAACCCGGGACTAGCGGGAGGGAAGGGAGAGACCCAGTACTTC
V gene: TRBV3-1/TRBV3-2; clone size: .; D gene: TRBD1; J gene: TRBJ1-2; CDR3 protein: CASSQGDRLYGYTF; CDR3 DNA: TGTGCCAGCAGCCAAGGGGACAGACTCTATGGCTACACCTTC